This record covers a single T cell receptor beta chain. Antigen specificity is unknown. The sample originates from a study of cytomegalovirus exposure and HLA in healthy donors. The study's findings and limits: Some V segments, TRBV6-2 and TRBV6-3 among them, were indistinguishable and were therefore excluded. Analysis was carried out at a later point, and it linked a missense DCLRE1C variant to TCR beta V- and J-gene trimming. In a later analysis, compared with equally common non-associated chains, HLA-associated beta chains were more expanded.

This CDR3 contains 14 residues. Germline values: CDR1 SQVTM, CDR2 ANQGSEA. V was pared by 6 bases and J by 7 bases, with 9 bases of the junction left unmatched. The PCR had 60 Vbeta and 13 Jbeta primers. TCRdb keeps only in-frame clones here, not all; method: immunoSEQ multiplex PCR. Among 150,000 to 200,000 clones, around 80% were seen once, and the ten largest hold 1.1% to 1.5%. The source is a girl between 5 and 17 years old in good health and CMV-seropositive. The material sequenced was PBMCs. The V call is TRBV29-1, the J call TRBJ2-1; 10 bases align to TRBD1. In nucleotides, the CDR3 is TGCAGCGTGTCGACCTCGGACAGGGGGAATGAGCAGTTCTTC. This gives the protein CSVSTSDRGNEQFF.